The 23 T cell receptor beta chains below come from one sample, sequenced in a study of blood T cell repertoires in COVID-19 (dated by TCRdb to the early 2020s). Libraries were made using the immunoSEQ multiplex PCR assay. Entries here come from immuneACCESS through TCRdb and include only in-frame sequences with V and J called. Some clones fail to appear in such tables; in the studies checked, an unresolved V gene covers under half of the shortfall, and the cause of the remainder is unknown. The sample has tens of thousands of clones on record, around four fifths of them singletons. Of the sample, around a sixth is held by the ten largest clones. Sequenced: peripheral blood. The source of these receptors is a woman aged 80 or older with acute or convalescent COVID-19.

The chain recombines TRBV7-3 with TRBJ2-7, with 10 bases identical to TRBD2. Germline CDR1 SGHTA, CDR2 FQGTGA. V lost 10 bases, J lost 5 bases, and 8 bases stayed unmatched. The CDR3 totals 13 residues. The CDR3 region has the DNA TGTGCCACTCGGGCTAGCGGGAGTGACGAGCAGTACTTC. This sequence encodes CATRASGSDEQYF.

The rearrangement links TRBV3-1 (or the pseudogene TRBV3-2) to TRBJ2-5; a possible D gene is TRBD2 (5 bases). V lost 3 bases, J lost 7 bases, and 15 bases lay in between. This CDR3 comprises 14 residues. Germline V CDR1 and CDR2: LGHDT, YNNKEL (reference sequence). DNA for the CDR3: TGTGCCAGCAGCCAGCTTCGGGGTCCGGGGACCCAGTACTTC. Translated, it gives CASSQLRGPGTQYF.

The genes are TRBV7-9 and TRBJ2-2; D perhaps matches TRBD1 (6 bases). Germline assignment: CDR1 SEHNR and CDR2 FQNEAQ (reference sequence). The CDR3 covers 15 residues. Between the trimmed V and J ends, which lost 6 bases and 4 bases, there was a span of 15 bases. The CDR3 bases are TGTGCCAGCAGTCTGGGGGCGGTAGGCACCGGGGAGCTGTTTTTT. Amino acid sequence: CASSLGAVGTGELFF.

The V gene is TRBV10-3, the J gene TRBJ1-2; 9 bases line up with TRBD1. The CDR3 totals 15 residues. V was clipped by 9 bases and J by 2 bases; unmatched bases: 10. Germline CDR1 is ENHRY and CDR2 is SYGVKD. In nucleotides, the CDR3 is TGTGCCATAACAGGGGGCGAGAACTTGAACTATGGCTACACCTTC. Encoded protein: CAITGGENLNYGYTF.

The rearrangement links TRBV11-3 to TRBJ1-5; D is unclear. Trimming cost V 1 base and J 5 bases, with 6 bases left between them. Germline V gene data show CDR1 as SGHNT and CDR2 as YENEEA. There are 13 residues in the CDR3. The CDR3 DNA reads TGTGCCAGCAGCTTAGGCATAGATCAGCCCCAGCATTTT. Residues: CASSLGIDQPQHF.

V and J are TRBV29-1 and TRBJ2-6; TRBD1 aligns across 8 bases. The CDR3 is 13 amino acids. Trimming removed 6 bases from V and 2 bases from J; junction bases left unmatched: 0. The V gene's germline CDR1 is SQVTM and CDR2 ANQGSEA. The CDR3 bases are TGCAGCGTGGACAGGGCTGGGGCCAACGTCCTGACTTTC. Its protein product is CSVDRAGANVLTF.

A single count supports this clone. V is TRBV5-6 and J is TRBJ1-6; D unresolved. CDR3 length: 15 amino acids. The V end was cut by 1 base, the J end by 6 bases, with 11 bases between. The germline CDR1 and CDR2 sequences are SGHDT and YYEEEE. CDR3 sequence reads: CASSLIRQANSPLHF. Written as DNA, the CDR3 is TGTGCCAGCAGCTTGATACGGCAGGCTAATTCACCCCTCCACTTT.

The V gene is TRBV11-3, the J gene TRBJ2-6; TRBD1 agrees at 8 bases. V shed 6 bases and J 3 bases; nucleotides not matched to a gene: 4. The CDR3 spans 15 residues. Germline loops: CDR1 SGHNT, CDR2 YENEEA. The CDR3 DNA sequence: TGTGCCAGCAGTCCAGGGGGCGTTGGGGCCAACGTCCTGACTTTC. Translation gives CASSPGGVGANVLTF. The full variable domain, with the rest looked up from reference TRBV11-3 and TRBJ2-6, is EAGVVQSPRYKIIEKKQPVAFWCNPISGHNTLYWYLQNLGQGPELLIRYENEEAVDDSQLPKDRFSAERLKGVDSTLKIQPAELGDSAVYLCASSPGGVGANVLTFGAGSRLTVL.

This clone was picked up a small number of times. The genes are TRBV9 and TRBJ1-6; 8 nucleotides line up with TRBD1. Germline CDR1 reads SGDLS; CDR2 reads YYNGEE. The CDR3 loop spans 18 amino acids. V was clipped by 4 bases and J by 9 bases; unmatched bases: 18. For the CDR3, the DNA is TGTGCCAGCAGCAGATCATTGACAGGGGTGATGGGAGGTTCACCCCTCCACTTT. Its translation is CASSRSLTGVMGGSPLHF.

CDR3 DNA: TGTGCCAGCAGCTTAGCCCTATCTAGCACAGATACGCAGTATTTT. Its translation is CASSLALSSTDTQYF. This chain connects TRBV11-2 to TRBJ2-3; D gene unclear. CDR1 is SGHAT, CDR2 FQNNGV, per germline. V dropped 1 base and J dropped 0 bases, with 8 bases sitting between them. The CDR3 contains 15 residues.

This clone has just one count. The junction does not match germline at one end; this may be a read error. The chain joins TRBV7-7 to TRBJ2-5; TRBD2 might be the D (6 bases). Per the germline V gene, CDR1 is SSHAT and CDR2 is FNYEAQ (reference sequence). CDR3 length equals 14 residues. In DNA, the CDR3 is TGTGCTAGCAGCTTAGAAGGAGGGCAAGAGACCCAGTACTTC. Protein sequence: CASSLEGGQETQYF.

The rearrangement links TRBV6-6 to TRBJ1-3; TRBD1 aligns across 8 bases. The germline V gene encodes CDR1 MNHNY and CDR2 SVGAGI (reference sequence). The CDR3 contains 17 residues. V lost 5 bases, J lost 0 bases, and 9 bases stayed unmatched. DNA of the CDR3: TGTGCCAGCAGTCCGAGGACAGGGCAACTCTCTGGAAACACCATATATTTT. Translated, it gives CASSPRTGQLSGNTIYF.

The rearrangement links TRBV13 to TRBJ2-2; maybe TRBD1 (7 bases). The CDR3 loop spans 16 amino acids. V gave up 5 bases and J gave up 4 bases, with 17 bases separating them. CDR1 and CDR2 (germline): PRHDT, FYEKMQ (reference sequence). The CDR3 loop reads CASSLSTGRGTGELFF. DNA for the CDR3: TGTGCCAGCAGCCTATCGACAGGGCGGGGCACCGGGGAGCTGTTTTTT. The full variable domain, in which reference TRBV13 and TRBJ2-2 provide the parts outside the CDR3, is AAGVIQSPRHLIKEKRETATLKCYPIPRHDTVYWYQQGPGQDPQFLISFYEKMQSDKGSIPDRFSAQQFSDYHSELNMSSLELGDSALYFCASSLSTGRGTGELFFGEGSRLTVL.

This clone was observed a single time. The chain joins TRBV19 to TRBJ1-2; TRBD1 aligns across 8 bases. Germline V CDR1 and CDR2: LNHDA, SQIVND (reference sequence). CDR3 size: 14 residues. J gave up 2 bases and V 7 bases, and 6 bases lay outside the gene matches. The CDR3 protein is CASTVQGANYGYTF. As DNA, the CDR3 is TGTGCCAGTACCGTGCAGGGGGCGAACTATGGCTACACCTTC.

This clone was seen once. V usage is TRBV5-4 and J usage is TRBJ2-1; possibly TRBD1 for D (6 bases). This CDR3 is built from 14 residues. Trimming took 6 bases from V and 7 from J, leaving 17 bases between them. CDR1 and CDR2 from the germline V gene are SGHNT and YYREEE (reference sequence). CDR3 loop: CASNPGQTPNEQFF. CDR3 sequence (DNA): TGTGCCAGCAATCCGGGACAAACCCCGAATGAGCAGTTCTTC.

The chain has TRBV5-6 and TRBJ2-7, with D maybe TRBD1 (5 bases). The CDR3 runs to 12 residues. The V gene's germline CDR1 is SGHDT and CDR2 YYEEEE. Trimming stripped 2 bases from V and 6 bases from J, with 9 bases between. CDR3 nucleotides: TGTGCCAGCAGCTTTCAGGGATCCGAGCAGTACTTC. Translated: CASSFQGSEQYF.

This chain uses TRBV6-5 with TRBJ1-2, with D unclear. The germline gives CDR1 MNHEY, CDR2 SVGAGI. CDR3 length: 13 amino acids. V gave up 5 bases and J gave up 3 bases, with 10 bases separating them. CDR3 sequence: CASSMVADYGYTF. In DNA, the CDR3 is TGTGCCAGCAGTATGGTCGCGGACTATGGCTACACCTTC.

The chain employs TRBV5-6 and TRBJ2-1, with TRBD2 matching over 9 bases. Per germline, CDR1 SGHDT and CDR2 YYEEEE. Trimming cost V 5 bases and J 0 bases; bases outside gene matches: 6. The CDR3 consists of 16 residues. The DNA of the CDR3 is TGTGCCAGCAGTTTCAGCGGGGGGAGCTCCTACAATGAGCAGTTCTTC. Protein sequence: CASSFSGGSSYNEQFF.

This sequence joins TRBV29-1 and TRBJ2-1, with 11 positions matching TRBD1. Trimming took 7 bases from V and 8 from J; bases not matched to a gene: 4. The germline gives CDR1 SQVTM, CDR2 ANQGSEA. The CDR3 has 12 amino acids. CDR3 region: CSGTGGSYEQFF. DNA for the CDR3: TGCAGCGGGACAGGGGGCAGCTATGAGCAGTTCTTC.

This sequence joins TRBV3-1 (or the pseudogene TRBV3-2) and TRBJ1-2, with a weak D call TRBD1 (5 bases). The CDR3 totals 12 residues. Germline lookup yields CDR1 LGHDT and CDR2 YNNKEL (reference sequence). Deletions cut 4 bases from V and 6 bases from J, with 9 bases between. The CDR3 DNA follows: TGTGCCAGCAGCCTTAGACAGAATGGCTACACCTTC. Translating it yields CASSLRQNGYTF.

Here the CDR3 DNA reads TGTGCCTGGAGAGGGGAAAACTCCTACGAGCAGTACTTC. Translation: CAWRGENSYEQYF. This rearrangement joins TRBV30 to TRBJ2-7, with TRBD1 as a possible D gene (5 bases). Trimming removed 3 bases at V and 0 bases at J, with 9 bases between. Germline-derived CDR1 and CDR2 are GTSNPN and SVGIG (reference sequence). The CDR3 loop spans 13 amino acids. Full variable domain (missing parts from reference TRBV30 and TRBJ2-7): SQTIHQWPATLVQPVGSPLSLECTVEGTSNPNLYWYRQAAGRGLQLLFYSVGIGQISSEVPQNLSASRPQDRQFILSSKKLLLSDSGFYLCAWRGENSYEQYFGPGTRLTVT.

This chain uses TRBV6-7 with TRBJ1-1; D call uncertain. TRBV6-7 is an open reading frame whose function is uncertain. This CDR3 is built from 12 residues. Trimming removed 6 bases from V and 5 bases from J, with 10 bases in between. CDR3 in DNA: TGTGCCAGCAGGTCCGGTTGGACTGAAGCTTTCTTT. Amino acid sequence: CASRSGWTEAFF.

The chain recombines TRBV27 with TRBJ1-1, with 8 bases aligning to TRBD1. V was clipped by 3 bases and J by 9 bases; unmatched bases: 9. The CDR3 has 14 residues. In germline, CDR1 is MNHEY, CDR2 SMNVEV (reference sequence). CDR3 residues: CASSLTGTGWKAFF. The CDR3 DNA reads as TGTGCCAGCAGTTTGACCGGGACAGGTTGGAAAGCTTTCTTT.